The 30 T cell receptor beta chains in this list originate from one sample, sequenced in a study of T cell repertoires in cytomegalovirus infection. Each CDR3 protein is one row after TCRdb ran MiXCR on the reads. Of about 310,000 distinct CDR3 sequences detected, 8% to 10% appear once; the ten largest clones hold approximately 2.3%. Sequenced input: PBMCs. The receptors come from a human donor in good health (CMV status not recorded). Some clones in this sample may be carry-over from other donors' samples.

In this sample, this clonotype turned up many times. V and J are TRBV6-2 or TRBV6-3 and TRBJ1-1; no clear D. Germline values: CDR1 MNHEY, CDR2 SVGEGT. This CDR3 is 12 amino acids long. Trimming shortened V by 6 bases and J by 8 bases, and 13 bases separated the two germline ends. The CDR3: CASSHSRPEAFF. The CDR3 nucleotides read TGTGCCAGCAGCCACTCCCGACCAGAAGCTTTCTTT.

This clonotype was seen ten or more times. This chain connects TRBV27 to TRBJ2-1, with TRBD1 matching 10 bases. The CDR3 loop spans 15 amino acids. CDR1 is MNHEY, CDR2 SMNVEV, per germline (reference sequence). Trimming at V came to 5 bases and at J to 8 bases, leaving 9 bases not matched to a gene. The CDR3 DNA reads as TGTGCCAGCAGTCCCACCGGGACAGGGGTCGATGAGCAGTTCTTC. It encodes CASSPTGTGVDEQFF.

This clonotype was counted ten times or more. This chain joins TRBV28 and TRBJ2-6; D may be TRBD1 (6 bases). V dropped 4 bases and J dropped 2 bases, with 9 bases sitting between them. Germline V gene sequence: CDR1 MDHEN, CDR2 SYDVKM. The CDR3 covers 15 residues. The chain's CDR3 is CASSSSGAGANVLTF. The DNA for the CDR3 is TGTGCCAGCAGTTCATCAGGGGCTGGGGCCAACGTCCTGACTTTC.

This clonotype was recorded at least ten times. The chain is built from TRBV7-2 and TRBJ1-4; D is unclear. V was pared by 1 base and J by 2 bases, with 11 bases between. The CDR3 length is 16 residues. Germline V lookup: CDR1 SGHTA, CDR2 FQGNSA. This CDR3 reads CASSLGRSGTNEKLFF. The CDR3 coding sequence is TGTGCCAGCAGCTTAGGAAGAAGTGGGACTAATGAAAAACTGTTTTTT.

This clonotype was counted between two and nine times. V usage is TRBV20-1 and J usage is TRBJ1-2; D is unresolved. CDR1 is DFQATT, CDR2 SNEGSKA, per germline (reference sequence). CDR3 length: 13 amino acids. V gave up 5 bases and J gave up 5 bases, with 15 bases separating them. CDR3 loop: CSAPPGGEYGYTF. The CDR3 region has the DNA TGCAGTGCTCCCCCAGGAGGCGAATATGGCTACACCTTC.

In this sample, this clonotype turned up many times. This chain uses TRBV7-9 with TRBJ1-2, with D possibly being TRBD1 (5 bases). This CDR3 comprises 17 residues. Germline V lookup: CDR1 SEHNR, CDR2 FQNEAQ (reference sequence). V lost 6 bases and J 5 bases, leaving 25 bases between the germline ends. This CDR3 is CASSLPPPDRPNYGYTF. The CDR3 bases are TGTGCCAGCAGTTTACCCCCGCCTGACAGACCGAATTATGGCTACACCTTC.

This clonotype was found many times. The CDR3 sequence is CASSFGQDSHYGYTF. CDR3 nucleotides: TGTGCCAGCAGCTTCGGTCAGGACAGTCACTATGGCTACACCTTC. The chain employs TRBV7-9 and TRBJ1-2; the D gene is possibly TRBD1 (6 bases). CDR3 size: 15 residues. Germline lookup yields CDR1 SEHNR and CDR2 FQNEAQ (reference sequence). V lost 3 bases and J 3 bases, leaving 14 bases between the germline ends.

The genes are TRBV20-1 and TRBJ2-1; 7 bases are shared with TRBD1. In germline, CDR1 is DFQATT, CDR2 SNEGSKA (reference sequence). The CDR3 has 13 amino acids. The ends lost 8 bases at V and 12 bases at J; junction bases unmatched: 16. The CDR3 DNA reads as TGCAGTACTTATCCCTCATTCCGGGACAGGCAGTTCTTC. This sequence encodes CSTYPSFRDRQFF.

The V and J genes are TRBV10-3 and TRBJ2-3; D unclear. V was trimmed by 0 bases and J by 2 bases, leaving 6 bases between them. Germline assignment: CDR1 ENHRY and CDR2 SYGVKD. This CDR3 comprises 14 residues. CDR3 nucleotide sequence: TGTGCCATCAGTGAGTCGACTCTCACAGATACGCAGTATTTT. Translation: CAISESTLTDTQYF.

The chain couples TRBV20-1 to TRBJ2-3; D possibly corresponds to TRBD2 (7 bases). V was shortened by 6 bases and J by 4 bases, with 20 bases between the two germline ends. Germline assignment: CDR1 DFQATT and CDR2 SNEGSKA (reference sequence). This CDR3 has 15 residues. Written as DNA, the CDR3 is TGCAGTGCCCCCAAACCCGGGGGGCGGGCAGATACGCAGTATTTT. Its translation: CSAPKPGGRADTQYF.

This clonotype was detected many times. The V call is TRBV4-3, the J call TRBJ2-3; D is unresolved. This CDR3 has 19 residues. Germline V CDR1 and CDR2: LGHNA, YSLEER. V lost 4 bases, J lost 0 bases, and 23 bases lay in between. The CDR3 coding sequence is TGCGCCAGCAGCCCCTTGGAAAATCCCGCGCCTCTAAGCACAGATACGCAGTATTTT. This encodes CASSPLENPAPLSTDTQYF.

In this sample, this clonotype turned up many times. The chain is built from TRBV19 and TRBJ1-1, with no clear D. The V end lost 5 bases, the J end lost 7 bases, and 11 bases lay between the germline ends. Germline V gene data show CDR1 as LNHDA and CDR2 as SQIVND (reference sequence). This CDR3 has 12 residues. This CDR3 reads CASSPWNGEAFF. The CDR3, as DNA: TGTGCCAGTAGTCCGTGGAACGGTGAAGCTTTCTTT.

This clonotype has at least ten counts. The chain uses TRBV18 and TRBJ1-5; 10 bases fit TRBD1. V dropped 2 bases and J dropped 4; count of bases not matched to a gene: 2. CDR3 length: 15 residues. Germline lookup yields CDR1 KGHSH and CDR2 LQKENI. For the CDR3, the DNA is TGTGCCAGCTCACCAGGACAGGGGGAAAATCAGCCCCAGCATTTT. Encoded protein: CASSPGQGENQPQHF.

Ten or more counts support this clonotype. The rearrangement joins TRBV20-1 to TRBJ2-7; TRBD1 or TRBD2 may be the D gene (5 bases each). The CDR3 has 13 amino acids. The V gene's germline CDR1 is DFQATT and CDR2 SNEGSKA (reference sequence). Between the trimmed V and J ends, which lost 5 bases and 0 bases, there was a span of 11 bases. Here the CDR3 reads CSAGTGLSYEQYF. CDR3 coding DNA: TGCAGTGCTGGAACAGGACTCTCCTACGAGCAGTACTTC.

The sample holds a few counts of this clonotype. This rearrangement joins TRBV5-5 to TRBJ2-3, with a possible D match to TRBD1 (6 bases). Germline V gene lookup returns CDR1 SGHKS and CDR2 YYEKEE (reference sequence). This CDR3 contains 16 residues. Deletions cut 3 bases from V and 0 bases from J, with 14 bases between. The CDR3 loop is CASSWYPGHSTDTQYF. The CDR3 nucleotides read TGTGCCAGCAGCTGGTACCCGGGACACAGCACAGATACGCAGTATTTT.

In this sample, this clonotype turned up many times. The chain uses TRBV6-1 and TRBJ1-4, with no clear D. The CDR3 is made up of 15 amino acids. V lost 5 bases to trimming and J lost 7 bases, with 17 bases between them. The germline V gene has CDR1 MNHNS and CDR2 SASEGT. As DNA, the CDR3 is TGTGCCAGCAGTTCCGCCCCGGACCGAACTGAAAAACTGTTTTTT. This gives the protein CASSSAPDRTEKLFF.

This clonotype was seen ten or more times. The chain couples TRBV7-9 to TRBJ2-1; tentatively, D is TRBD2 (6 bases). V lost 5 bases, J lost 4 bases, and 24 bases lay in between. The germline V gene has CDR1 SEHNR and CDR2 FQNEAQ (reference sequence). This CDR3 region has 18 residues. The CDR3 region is CASSARGAGPPTYNEQFF. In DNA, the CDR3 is TGTGCCAGCAGCGCCCGAGGGGCGGGGCCACCAACTTACAATGAGCAGTTCTTC.

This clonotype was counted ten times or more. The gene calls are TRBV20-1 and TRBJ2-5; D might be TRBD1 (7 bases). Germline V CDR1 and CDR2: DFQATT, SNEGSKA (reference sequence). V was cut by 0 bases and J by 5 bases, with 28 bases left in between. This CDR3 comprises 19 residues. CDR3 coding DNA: TGCAGTGCTAGAGATGATAGGGGGCGGAGGTCTAGCGCAACGGAGACCCAGTACTTC. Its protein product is CSARDDRGRRSSATETQYF.

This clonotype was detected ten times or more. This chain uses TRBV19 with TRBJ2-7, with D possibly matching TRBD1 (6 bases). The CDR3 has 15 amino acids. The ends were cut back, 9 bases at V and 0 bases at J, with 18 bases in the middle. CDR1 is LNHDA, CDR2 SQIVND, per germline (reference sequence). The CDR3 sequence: CASGTGTLGSYEQYF. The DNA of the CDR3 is TGTGCCAGCGGAACCGGGACACTAGGCTCCTACGAGCAGTACTTC.

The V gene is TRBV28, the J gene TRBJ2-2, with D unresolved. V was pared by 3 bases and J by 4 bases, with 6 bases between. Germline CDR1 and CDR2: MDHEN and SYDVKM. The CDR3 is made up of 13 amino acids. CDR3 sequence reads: CASSLMGTGELFF. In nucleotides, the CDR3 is TGTGCCAGCAGTTTGATGGGCACCGGGGAGCTGTTTTTT.

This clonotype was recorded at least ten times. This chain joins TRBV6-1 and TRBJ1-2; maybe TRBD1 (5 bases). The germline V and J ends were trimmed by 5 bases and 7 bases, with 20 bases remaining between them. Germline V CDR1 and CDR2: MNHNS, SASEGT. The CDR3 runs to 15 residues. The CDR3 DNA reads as TGTGCCAGCAGTTATTTGGGCAGGGCTGTCTCTGGCTACACCTTC. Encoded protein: CASSYLGRAVSGYTF.

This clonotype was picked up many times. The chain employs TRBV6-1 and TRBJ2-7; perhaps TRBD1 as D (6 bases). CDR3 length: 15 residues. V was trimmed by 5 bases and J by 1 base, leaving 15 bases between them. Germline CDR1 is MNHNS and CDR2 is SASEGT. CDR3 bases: TGTGCCAGCAGTTTATACAGGGAGTCTTCCTACGAGCAGTACTTC. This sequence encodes CASSLYRESSYEQYF.

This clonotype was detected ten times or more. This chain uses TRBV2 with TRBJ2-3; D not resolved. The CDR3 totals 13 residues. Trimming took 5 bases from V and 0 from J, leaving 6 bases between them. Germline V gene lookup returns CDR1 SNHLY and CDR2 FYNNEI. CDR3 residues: CASSIDSTDTQYF. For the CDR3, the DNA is TGTGCCAGCAGTATTGACAGCACAGATACGCAGTATTTT.

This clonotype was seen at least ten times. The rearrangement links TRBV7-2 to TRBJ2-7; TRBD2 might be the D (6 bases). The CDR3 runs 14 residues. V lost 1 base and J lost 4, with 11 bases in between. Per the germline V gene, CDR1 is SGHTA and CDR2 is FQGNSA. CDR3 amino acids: CASSLGGVWYEQYF. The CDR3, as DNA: TGTGCCAGCAGCTTAGGGGGGGTCTGGTACGAGCAGTACTTC.

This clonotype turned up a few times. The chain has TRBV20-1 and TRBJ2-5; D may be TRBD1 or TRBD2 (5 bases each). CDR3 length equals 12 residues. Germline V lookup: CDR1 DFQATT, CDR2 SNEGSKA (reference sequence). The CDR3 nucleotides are TGCAGCTCGACCGGGGACGCCGGAACCCAGTACTTC. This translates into CSSTGDAGTQYF.

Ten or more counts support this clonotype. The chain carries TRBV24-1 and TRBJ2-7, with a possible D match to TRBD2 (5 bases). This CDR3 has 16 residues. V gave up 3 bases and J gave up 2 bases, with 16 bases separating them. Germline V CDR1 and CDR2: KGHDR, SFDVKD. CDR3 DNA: TGTGCCACCAGTGATCCTAGCCACCCACCCCCCTACGAGCAGTACTTC. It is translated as CATSDPSHPPPYEQYF.

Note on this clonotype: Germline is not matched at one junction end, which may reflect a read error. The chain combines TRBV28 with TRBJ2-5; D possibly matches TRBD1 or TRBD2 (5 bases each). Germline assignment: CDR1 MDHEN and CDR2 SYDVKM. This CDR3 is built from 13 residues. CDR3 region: CASSFGGQESQYF. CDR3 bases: TGTGCCAGCAGTTTCGGAGGACAAGAGTCCCAGTACTTC.

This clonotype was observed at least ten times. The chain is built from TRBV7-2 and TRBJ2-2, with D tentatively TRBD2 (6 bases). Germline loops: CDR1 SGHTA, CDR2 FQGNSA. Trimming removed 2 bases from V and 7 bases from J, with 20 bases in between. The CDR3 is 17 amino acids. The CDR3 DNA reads TGTGCCAGCAGCTTATCATTCGGGCAGGGAGGTGTCGGGGAGCTGTTTTTT. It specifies CASSLSFGQGGVGELFF. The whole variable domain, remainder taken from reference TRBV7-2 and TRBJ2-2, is GAGVSQSPSNKVTEKGKDVELRCDPISGHTALYWYRQSLGQGLEFLIYFQGNSAPDKSGLPSDRFSAERTGGSVSTLTIQRTQQEDSAVYLCASSLSFGQGGVGELFFGEGSRLTVL.

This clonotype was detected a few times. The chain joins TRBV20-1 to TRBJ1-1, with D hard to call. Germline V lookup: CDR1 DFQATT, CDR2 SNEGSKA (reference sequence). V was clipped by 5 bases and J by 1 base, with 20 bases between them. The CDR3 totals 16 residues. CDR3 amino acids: CSAGNLVGLSNTEAFF. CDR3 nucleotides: TGCAGTGCTGGAAACTTGGTTGGACTCTCGAACACTGAAGCTTTCTTT.

CDR3 nucleotides: TGTGCCAGCAGTCCCCGCGGACAGGGGGCGAATGGCAATCAGCCCCAGCATTTT. This encodes CASSPRGQGANGNQPQHF. J is TRBJ1-5 and V is TRBV12-3 or TRBV12-4, with 11 bases identical to TRBD1. The CDR3 runs to 18 residues. J gave up 2 bases and V 5 bases, and 11 bases lay outside the gene matches.